Listed here are 10 T cell receptor beta chains from one sample, sequenced in a study of metastatic and nonmetastatic thyroid tumors (TCRdb year 2020). The library came from PCR. Sequencing relied on an Illumina HiSeq 4000. TCRdb applied fastp at Q25 and MiXCR to the public reads, then kept only in-frame beta chains. Here the sample has 91,000 or so clones; over 9.5% occur a single time. Roughly 12% of the sample is taken by the ten largest. None of the patients had been given any treatment before thyroid surgery. Sequenced input: blood. The receptor source for this set is a female donor with papillary thyroid cancer or a benign thyroid nodule (not recorded which). Some clones in this sample may be carry-over from other donors' samples.

The J gene is TRBJ2-1, the V gene TRBV12-3 or TRBV12-4, with 9 bases matching TRBD2. The CDR3 runs to 15 residues. Trimming cost V 4 bases and J 1 base; bases outside gene matches: 2. The CDR3 nucleotides read TGTGCCAGCAGTTCAAGCGGGGGGTCCTACAATGAGCAGTTCTTC. Translated, it gives CASSSSGGSYNEQFF.

This clone was counted at least ten times. This clone may be a read error of a much larger clone one base away. V is TRBV6-1 and J is TRBJ1-3; D remains ambiguous. CDR1 and CDR2 (germline): MNHNS, SASEGT. The V end lost 7 bases, the J end lost 4 bases, and 14 bases lay between the germline ends. CDR3 size: 14 residues. DNA of the CDR3: TGTGCCAGCAAAAAAGGGCCGGCGGGAAACACCATATATTTT. Translated: CASKKGPAGNTIYF.

This clone was seen ten or more times. The V call is TRBV11-1, the J call TRBJ2-6; unclear D gene. Germline V lookup: CDR1 SGHAT, CDR2 FQDESV (reference sequence). V was trimmed by 2 bases and J by 1 base, leaving 6 bases between them. This CDR3 is 15 amino acids long. CDR3 residues: CASSLFTSGANVLTF. The CDR3 coding sequence is TGTGCCAGCAGCTTATTCACTTCTGGGGCCAACGTCCTGACTTTC.

This clone was found many times. The chain joins TRBV9 to TRBJ1-1, with D unclear. This CDR3 is 13 amino acids long. V lost 3 bases to trimming and J lost 7 bases, with 13 bases between them. Germline V CDR1 and CDR2: SGDLS, YYNGEE. The CDR3 loop is CASSANTGYEAFF. The CDR3 DNA reads as TGTGCCAGCAGCGCTAACACCGGGTATGAAGCTTTCTTT.

This clone was observed many times. The rearrangement uses TRBV6-2 or TRBV6-3 and TRBJ2-3; a possible D gene is TRBD2 (7 bases). Germline V gives CDR1 MNHEY, CDR2 SVGEGT. CDR3 length: 15 residues. With 6 bases removed from V and 4 bases from J, the gap between germline ends came to 17 bases. In DNA form, the CDR3 reads TGTGCCAGCAGCCACGCGGGAGAGGGGGCAGATACGCAGTATTTT. Translated, it gives CASSHAGEGADTQYF.

In the case of this clone: This sequence may be a read error, since a much larger clone differs from it by one base. The chain recombines TRBV6-1 with TRBJ2-7; no firm D call. The germline V gene encodes CDR1 MNHNS and CDR2 SASEGT. The CDR3 has 15 residues. V lost 6 bases and J lost 3, with 18 bases in between. The CDR3 nucleotides are TGTGCCAGCAGCGATGAAAGGGTAAATTACTACGAGCAGTACTTC. Amino acid sequence: CASSDERVNYYEQYF.

The sample holds many counts of this clone. The chain combines TRBV20-1 with TRBJ2-2, with D hard to call. Germline V gene data show CDR1 as DFQATT and CDR2 as SNEGSKA (reference sequence). Trimming cost V 0 bases and J 4 bases, with 6 bases left between them. CDR3 size: 13 residues. CDR3 nucleotides: TGCAGTGCTAGAGATTCTATCACCGGGGAGCTGTTTTTT. Its translation is CSARDSITGELFF.

This clone has a count of ten or more. The chain joins TRBV9 to TRBJ2-3; D possibly uses TRBD1 or TRBD2 (5 bases each). Germline loops: CDR1 SGDLS, CDR2 YYNGEE. The CDR3 spans 15 residues. V was pared by 0 bases and J by 3 bases, with 11 bases between. CDR3 DNA: TGTGCCAGCAGCGTAGGGGGACCAGGTACAGATACGCAGTATTTT. Its protein is CASSVGGPGTDTQYF.

This clone was found many times. The chain uses TRBV18 and TRBJ1-1; D uncertain. The V and J ends lost 0 bases and 1 base respectively, with 9 bases between them. The CDR3 runs 15 residues. The germline gives CDR1 KGHSH, CDR2 LQKENI. The CDR3 region has the DNA TGTGCCAGCTCACCACCCAGTAAGGGGAACACTGAAGCTTTCTTT. It yields the protein CASSPPSKGNTEAFF.

This clone was recorded many times. The rearrangement uses TRBV7-2 and TRBJ2-7; 9 nucleotides line up with TRBD2. V lost 1 base, J lost 3 bases, and 4 bases stayed unmatched. Germline values: CDR1 SGHTA, CDR2 FQGNSA. CDR3 length equals 15 residues. The CDR3 DNA is TGTGCCAGCAGCTTAGTTGTTAGCGGGAGCTACGAGCAGTACTTC. Encoded protein: CASSLVVSGSYEQYF.